These 22 T cell receptor beta chains were all obtained from the same sample, sequenced in a study of tumor-infiltrating lymphocytes in primary liver carcinoma. With a constant-region primer, TCR beta cDNA was made from about 0.55 ug of total RNA. The TCR beta library was amplified through three nested multiplex PCR rounds in a modified ARM-PCR procedure. Rounds one and two of PCR, each of about 10 cycles, were primed with TRBV1-TRBV30 forward primers and a C-beta reverse primer. From the multiplex PCR reads, TCRdb called clonotypes with MiXCR, one entry per CDR3 protein. The table lists fewer than 200,000 distinct CDR3 sequences, around four fifths of them singletons. Unsorted bulk tissue, about 19-31 mg of it, served as the source for co-extraction of RNA and DNA. Sequences were obtained from tumor tissue from primary liver carcinoma. These TCRs come from a man aged 40-55 years with primary liver carcinoma and hepatitis B virus infection.

With respect to this clonotype: This clone may be a read error of a much larger clone one base away. The chain couples TRBV30 to TRBJ1-3, with 8 bases identical to TRBD1. There are 15 residues in the CDR3. Germline loops: CDR1 GTSNPN, CDR2 SVGIG (reference sequence). Trimming removed 4 bases from V and 4 bases from J; junction bases left unmatched: 9. CDR3 sequence (DNA): TGTGCCTGGACCTCGTGGGGGACAGGCGGAAACACCATATATTTT. Translating gives CAWTSWGTGGNTIYF.

This clonotype was seen just once. The junction shows a germline mismatch at one end, possibly a read error. The rearrangement links TRBV11-1 to TRBJ2-4; 11 bases are shared with TRBD2. The germline V gene encodes CDR1 SGHAT and CDR2 FQDESV (reference sequence). The CDR3 runs to 17 residues. The CDR3 spells CASSFPETSGTRNIHYF. The CDR3 DNA reads TGTGCCAGCAGCTTTCCCGAGACTAGCGGGACCAGAAATATTCATTACTTC.

Remarks on this clonotype: Since the CDR3 does not end with the conserved phenylalanine or tryptophan, this likely comes from a read error. V gene TRBV29-1 combines with J gene TRBJ2-3; unclear D gene. CDR1 SQVTM and CDR2 ANQGSEA come from the germline V gene. This CDR3 is 11 amino acids long. With 7 bases removed from V and 4 bases from J, the gap between germline ends came to 9 bases. In DNA form, the CDR3 reads TGCAGCGCTTGGCATGCAGATACGCAGTATTAT. This translates into CSAWHADTQYY.

The V call is TRBV15, the J call TRBJ2-7, with TRBD2 as a possible D gene (5 bases). Trimming left V 6 bases short and J 3 bases short, with 12 bases between. CDR1 is LNHNV, CDR2 YYDKDF, per germline (reference sequence). This CDR3 has 13 residues. CDR3 bases: TGTGCCACCAGGGGAGAAACTCTCTACGAGCAGTACTTC. Its protein is CATRGETLYEQYF.

Regarding this clonotype: Relative to the germline gene, one junction end is altered; a read error may explain this. The chain links TRBV4-3 to TRBJ2-6; D may match TRBD1 or TRBD2 (5 bases each). The CDR3 totals 14 residues. Looked up from germline, CDR1 is LGHNA and CDR2 is YSLEER. The CDR3 is CAISQGGGANVLTF. Written as DNA, the CDR3 is TGCGCCATCAGCCAAGGTGGGGGAGCCAACGTCCTGACGTTC.

As concerns this clonotype: The junction does not match germline at one end; this may be a read error. The V gene is TRBV2, the J gene TRBJ2-1; either TRBD1 or TRBD2 may fit D (5 bases each). CDR1 is SNHLY and CDR2 is FYNNEI in the germline V gene. This CDR3 spans 15 amino acids. The CDR3 is CVSSTGTDPLDEQFF. The CDR3 DNA reads TGTGTCAGCAGCACCGGGACGGACCCTTTGGATGAGCAGTTCTTC. The variable domain in full, completed from reference TRBV2 and TRBJ2-1, reads EPEVTQTPSHQVTQMGQEVILRCVPISNHLYFYWYRQILGQKVEFLVSFYNNEISEKSEIFDDQFSVERPDGSNFTLKIRSTKLEDSAMYFCVSSTGTDPLDEQFFGPGTRLTVL.

Worth noting for this clonotype: A much larger clone lies one base from this, so it may be a read error. The chain uses TRBV28 and TRBJ1-2, with D possibly being TRBD1 (6 bases). The CDR3 sequence is 14 residues long. The germline gives CDR1 MDHEN, CDR2 SYDVKM. Here the CDR3 reads CASYGRGRDYGHTF. CDR3 bases: TGTGCCAGCTATGGCCGGGGGCGCGACTATGGCCACACCTTC.

V gene TRBV6-5 combines with J gene TRBJ2-3; maybe TRBD2 (6 bases). The length of the CDR3 is 15 residues. Deletions cut 7 bases from V and 3 bases from J, with 17 bases between. Germline V gene sequence: CDR1 MNHEY, CDR2 SVGAGI. The CDR3 DNA sequence: TGTGCCAGCAACACAGGACTAACGGAAACAGATACGCAGTATTTT. Residues: CASNTGLTETDTQYF.

Worth noting for this clonotype: At one end, the junction sequence differs from germline, possibly due to a read error. J is TRBJ2-3 and V is TRBV10-3; tentative D call: TRBD2 (5 bases). The CDR3 is made up of 17 amino acids. Germline V CDR1 and CDR2: ENHRY, SYGVKD. CDR3 in DNA: TGTGCCATCAGTGAGGGGGTGGTTCGAGGGAATGCAGATATGCAGTATTTT. Translating it yields CAISEGVVRGNADMQYF.

Concerning this clonotype: The conserved phenylalanine or tryptophan normally closing the CDR3 is absent here, so this likely arose from a read error. This CDR3 is CASSLGQLRPGPHTEAFL. Written as DNA, the CDR3 is TGTGCCAGCAGCTTAGGCCAACTCCGTCCGGGACCGCACACTGAAGCTTTCCTT. The chain employs TRBV7-9 and TRBJ1-1, with D possibly TRBD1 on 5 matching bases. Trimming shortened V by 1 base and J by 3 bases, and 21 bases separated the two germline ends. From germline, CDR1 is SEHNR and CDR2 FQNEAQ (reference sequence). CDR3 length equals 18 residues.

Turning to this clonotype: The junction does not match germline at one end; this may be a read error. The chain has TRBV12-3 or TRBV12-4 and TRBJ2-5; D might be TRBD1 or TRBD2, each matching 5 bases. The CDR3 is 15 residues long. CDR3 bases: TGTGCCAGCGGTTTTTCTCCGGGGCCAAAAGAGACCCAGTACTTC. Its translation is CASGFSPGPKETQYF.

As to this clonotype: One end of the junction does not line up with germline, which may come from a read error. V usage is TRBV10-2 and J usage is TRBJ2-1; tentative D call: TRBD2 (6 bases). Germline V gives CDR1 WSHSY, CDR2 SAAADI. This CDR3 has 15 residues. For the CDR3, the DNA is TGCGCCAACAGTGAGTCCCGGACTACCTACAATGAGCAATTCTTC. Its protein is CANSESRTTYNEQFF.

For this clonotype: Possible read error: a much larger clone is one base away. The chain is built from TRBV6-1 and TRBJ1-1; the D is unclear. The CDR3 extends over 13 amino acids. In germline, CDR1 is MNHNS, CDR2 SASEGT. The DNA for the CDR3 is TGTGCCAGCAGTGGAATGACGGTATCGGATGCTATCTTT. Translated: CASSGMTVSDAIF.

This clonotype has a single count. The chain combines TRBV11-1 with TRBJ2-4; 7 bases align to TRBD2. Losses at the gene ends were 6 bases for V and 2 bases for J; bases not matched to a gene: 13. This CDR3 is 17 amino acids long. Germline V gene data show CDR1 as SGHAT and CDR2 as FQDESV (reference sequence). CDR3 loop: CASSLPGTSATKNIQYF. CDR3 in DNA: TGTGCCAGCAGTTTACCCGGCACTAGCGCGACCAAAAACATTCAGTACTTC.

To note about this clonotype: Given the absence of the conserved phenylalanine or tryptophan at the CDR3 end, a read error is likely. The chain is built from TRBV5-4 and TRBJ2-2; no reliable D call. Trimming shortened V by 5 bases and J by 3 bases, and 5 bases separated the two germline ends. Per the germline V gene, CDR1 is SGHNT and CDR2 is YYREEE (reference sequence). The CDR3 spans 12 residues. The CDR3 loop reads CASSGDTGELFY. Written as DNA, the CDR3 is TGTGCCAGCAGTGGTGACACCGGGGAGCTGTTTTAT.

A note on this clonotype: One end of the junction fails to match germline, which may point to a read error. The V call is TRBV11-1, the J call TRBJ2-7, with a tentative D call TRBD1 (5 bases). In germline, CDR1 is SGHAT, CDR2 FQDESV (reference sequence). The CDR3 is 13 amino acids. In nucleotides, the CDR3 is TGTGCCATCAGGGAAGACAGTGGGAACGAACAGTACTTC. Its protein product is CAIREDSGNEQYF.

Remarks on this clonotype: The junction differs from germline at one of its ends, possibly a read error. This rearrangement joins TRBV6-1 to TRBJ2-6; D is unclear. The CDR3 extends over 15 amino acids. Germline V gene data show CDR1 as MNHNS and CDR2 as SASEGT. CDR3 nucleotide sequence: TGTGCCATCAGTGAATTCTCACAAGGAGCCAACGTCCTGACTTTC. Its translation: CAISEFSQGANVLTF.

Note on this clonotype: One end of the junction is discordant with germline, which a read error may explain. The J gene is TRBJ1-5, the V gene TRBV6-2 or TRBV6-3; D call uncertain. The length of the CDR3 is 16 residues. Germline assignment: CDR1 MNHEY and CDR2 SVGEGT. Here the CDR3 DNA reads TGTGCCCGCAGTCCCCACTGGGGTCTGTGGGATCAGCCCCAGCATTTT. It codes for CARSPHWGLWDQPQHF.

This rearrangement joins TRBV14 to TRBJ2-1; D remains unclear. The germline V and J ends were trimmed by 9 bases and 5 bases, with 23 bases remaining between them. The V gene's germline CDR1 is SGHDN and CDR2 FVKESK. The CDR3 length is 16 residues. In DNA, the CDR3 is TGTGCCAGTAGTGCCGTAGTGGGATGGGTAGACAATGAGCAGTTCTTC. The encoded protein is CASSAVVGWVDNEQFF.

Concerning this clonotype itself: A read error is likely, as this CDR3 ends without the conserved phenylalanine or tryptophan. The limits of the CDR3 on the DNA are not certain, so only TCRdb's listed CDR3 is given. The chain uses TRBV11-2 and TRBJ2-1; whether TRBD2, the table's D call, matches the DNA was not checked. Germline CDR1 and CDR2: SGHAT and FQNNGV. The CDR3 contains 16 residues when both ends are counted. The CDR3 sequence is CASSPLRRSSHNEQIL.

This clonotype was picked up one time. A junction end diverges from the germline sequence, so it may reflect a read error. The chain links TRBV12-3 or TRBV12-4 to TRBJ2-1; D perhaps matches TRBD2 (6 bases). The CDR3 runs to 12 residues. CDR3 amino acids: CASAGRRNEHFF. The CDR3 nucleotides read TGTGCCAGCGCGGGGAGGAGAAATGAGCACTTCTTC.

This chain uses TRBV11-3 with TRBJ2-7, with D possibly matching TRBD2 (6 bases). CDR3 size: 12 residues. CDR1 and CDR2 from the germline V gene are SGHNT and YENEEA. The germline V and J ends were trimmed by 9 bases and 10 bases, with 19 bases remaining between them. The CDR3 DNA reads as TGTGCCAGTACCTCACAATGGGGGGAACAGTACTTC. It is translated as CASTSQWGEQYF.